The clone carrying this T cell receptor (beta chain) was seen repeatedly, ten times or more. These data are taken from a study of low-dose radiotherapy and immunotherapy resistance in tumors. TCRs underwent around 18 PCR cycles of amplification with a constant-region primer and V-primer adapter. TCRdb re-analysed the reads in MiXCR, keeping a single row per CDR3 protein. The sample has about 50,000 distinct CDR3 sequences, about 10% seen once. The length of the CDR3 is 15 residues. V lost 2 bases to trimming and J lost 6 bases; unmatched junction nucleotides: 8. CDR1 SGHRS and CDR2 YFSETQ come from the germline V gene. Time point: before trial treatment. Each eligible patient had an advanced solid tumor, and these tumors lacked tumor-infiltrating lymphocytes.

The receptor comes from a female donor with ovarian cancer. The chain uses TRBV5-1 and TRBJ2-3; 8 nucleotides agree with TRBD1. The sequencing here drew on PBMCs, taken before treatment. The CDR3 nucleotides read TGCGCCAGCAGCTTCGCGACAGGGGATAAGGATACGCAGTATTTT. Translated: CASSFATGDKDTQYF.